This T cell receptor (beta chain) comes out of a study of blood T cells in healthy people across ages (dated by TCRdb to between 2014 and 2017). Looking at the study overall: In model experiments, roughly one uniquely barcoded TCR beta cDNA molecule per two T cells was captured by template switching. Donors were grouped into four age groups: young (average approximately 16 years), middle-aged (around 39), aged (over 55) and long-lived (approximately 82). Age-related changes in TCR beta repertoire diversity were measured in the study by deep sequencing normalized with unique cDNA molecular identifiers. To avoid experimental bias, donors of different ages were spread randomly across the sequencing lanes. The study analyzed two additional independent replicas of 1 million unique cDNA reads from the same blood draw for two donors, one aged 18 to 29 and one aged 80 or older.

The roughly 39 donors, aged about 6 to 100 years, were systemically healthy Caucasian individuals from Russia. About 10 milliliters of peripheral blood were drawn from each donor into EDTA-treated Vacutainer tubes. Ficoll-Paque density-gradient centrifugation was used to isolate PBMCs, with at least 7 million obtained per sample. Total RNA, at least 6 micrograms per sample, was extracted from PBMCs with Trizol reagent. For every donor, flow cytometry on a PBMC aliquot measured the percentage of naive CD45RAhigh/CD27high T cells. On the study overall, not on this receptor specifically: Observed TCR beta diversity per million T cells fell roughly linearly with age, and a significant reduction was already apparent by age around 40. Conclusive comparison of naive and antigen-experienced compartments was prevented by the profiling of bulk unsorted PBMCs. Donor CMV infection status was unknown, potentially confounding age-related changes in expanded clonotypes. Compared with the aged group, the long-lived group had more naive CD4+ T cells, fewer expanded clones and increased TCR diversity, suggesting age selection. Total diversity estimates from one million sequenced T cells were considered lower bounds and underestimates. There was a strong correlation between observed TCR beta diversity and the percentage of naive T cells measured by flow cytometry.

Points on this clonotype: The antigen it recognizes is unknown. The junction departs from the called germline gene at one end, perhaps through a read error.

Including the terminal cysteine and phenylalanine, the CDR3 comprises 16 residues. Only CDR3 DNA remains: 48 bases, in frame from the first base. The germline V gene specifies SQVTM as CDR1 and ANQGSEA as CDR2. The method behind the library was 5' RACE. The instrument was an Illumina HiSeq 2500. A second PCR of about 7 to 12 cycles was performed with a sample-barcoded 5' primer and a J-beta primer mix. A unique molecular identifier was introduced onto each TCR beta cDNA molecule by a template-switch 5' adaptor carrying 12 random nucleotides. Each sample yielded at least 2.5 million CDR3-containing paired-end reads. First-strand cDNA was synthesized from all RNA with the Mint cDNA synthesis kit, primed by a TRBC-specific oligonucleotide. Following uracil-DNA glycosylase treatment, a first 18-cycle PCR with universal primers M1SS and BC2_uni_R was performed on all cDNA. In the paper's pipeline: Normalization of each sample was performed by random selection of 1 million high-quality reads, each carrying a distinct molecular identifier. Instead of being binned into consensus sequences, reads with shared molecular identifiers were discarded. MiTCR, run with a Q25 quality threshold and the strictest error-elimination algorithm, handled CDR3 identification, clonotype clustering and error correction. A nonparametric unseen species model with Euler transformation was used to estimate lower-bound total TCR beta diversity. Through fastp at Q25 and MiXCR, TCRdb rebuilt clones from the public reads, retaining in-frame beta chains. All rows with the same CDR3 protein become a single entry with the most common DNA and genes. The V and J calls, along with clone size, are taken from TCRdb and not from the paper's own processing. Counted in this sample were 1.5 million to 2 million distinct CDR3 sequences; about 28% of them appeared once. Around 7.7% of the sample is taken by the ten largest.

The specimen sequenced was blood. The chain couples TRBV29-1 to TRBJ2-6; 10 bases in between match TRBD1. The TCR sequence derives from a woman aged 30 to 39 in good health. The encoded CDR3 is CGVNRDRGSGASVLTF. The nucleotides read TGCGGCGTGAACCGGGACAGGGGCTCTGGGGCCAGCGTCCTGACTTTC.